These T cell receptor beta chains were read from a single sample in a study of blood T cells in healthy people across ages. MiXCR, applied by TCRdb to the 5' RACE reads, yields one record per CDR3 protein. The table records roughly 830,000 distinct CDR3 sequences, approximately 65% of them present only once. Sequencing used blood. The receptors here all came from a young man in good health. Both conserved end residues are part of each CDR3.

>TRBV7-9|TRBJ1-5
CASSLIGQPQHF
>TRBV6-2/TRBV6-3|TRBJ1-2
CASSYDQRGNYGYTF
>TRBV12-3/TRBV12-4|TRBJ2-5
CASRARGTQYF
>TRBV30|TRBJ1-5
CAWSVQGGQPQHF
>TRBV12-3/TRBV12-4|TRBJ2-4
CASIFSGGAFGTKNIQYF
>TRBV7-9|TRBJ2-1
CASSSPLAGGYNEQFF
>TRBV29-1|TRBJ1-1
CSGGEGPNTEAFF
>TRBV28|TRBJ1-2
CASSEQTGYGYTF
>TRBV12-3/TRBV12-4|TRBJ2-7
CASSLGDEYEQYF
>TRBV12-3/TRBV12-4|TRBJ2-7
CASSPLGTHEQYF
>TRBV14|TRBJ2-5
CASSQVGGGGETQYF
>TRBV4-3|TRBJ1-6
CASSLLRQNNNSPLHF
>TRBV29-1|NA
CSVKHPGLGNEQYF
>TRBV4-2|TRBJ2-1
CASSQGVGRVNEQFF
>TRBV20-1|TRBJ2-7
CSARRQGMNEQYF
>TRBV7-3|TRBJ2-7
CASSLGQFPYEQYF
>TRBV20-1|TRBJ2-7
CSAAPALGGYEQYF
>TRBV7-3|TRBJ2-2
CASSVDNTGELFF
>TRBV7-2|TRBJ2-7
CASSSPGTLSYEQYF
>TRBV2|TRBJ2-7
CARNGGGTSYEQYF
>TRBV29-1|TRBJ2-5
CSVDRTGNNNEQYF
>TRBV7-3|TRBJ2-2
CASSLTPGGYTGELFF
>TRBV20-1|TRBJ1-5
CSARDSGTTSGQPQHF
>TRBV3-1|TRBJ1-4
CASSPQGSTNEKLFF
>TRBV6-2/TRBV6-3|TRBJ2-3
CASSLLAGTQNTQYF
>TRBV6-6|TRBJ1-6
CASFSYNSPLHF
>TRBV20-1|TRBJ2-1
CSVPSPGGFSSYNEQFF
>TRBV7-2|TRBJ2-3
CASSLSPDTQYF
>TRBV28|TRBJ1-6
CASSSPRDSLYNSPLHF
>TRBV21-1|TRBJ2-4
CASSKSTAKNIQYF
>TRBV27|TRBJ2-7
CASSSPGQGAPYEQYF
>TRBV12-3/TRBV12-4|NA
CASSLARGDFSYEQYF
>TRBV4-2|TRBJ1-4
CASSQWTGGGYGEKLFF
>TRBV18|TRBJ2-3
CASSPPTPVIDTQYF
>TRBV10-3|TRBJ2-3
CATTSARTDTQYF
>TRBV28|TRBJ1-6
CAADGSSYNSPLHF
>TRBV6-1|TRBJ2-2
CASSEAVSGGLNTGELFF
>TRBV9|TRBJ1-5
CASSVGVSNQPQHF
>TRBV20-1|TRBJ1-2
CSASPGPGYTF
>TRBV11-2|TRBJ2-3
CASSLLSGLYTQYF
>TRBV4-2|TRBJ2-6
CASSPERVGTSSGANVLTF
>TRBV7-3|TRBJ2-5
CASSLSSGGPWETQYF
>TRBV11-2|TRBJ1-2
CASSPTASAYGYTF
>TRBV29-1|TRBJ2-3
CSVAAGGMADTQYF
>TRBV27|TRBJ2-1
CASRLLGADNEQFF
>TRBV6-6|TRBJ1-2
CASISSGTEGYGYTF
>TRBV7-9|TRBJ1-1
CASSLISFAAFF
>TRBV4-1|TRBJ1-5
CASSQEPQPSNQPQHF
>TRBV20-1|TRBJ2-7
CSARGLGSGISSTYEQYF
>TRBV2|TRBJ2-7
CASKSTVTSYEQYF
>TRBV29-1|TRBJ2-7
CSVTDRGEEQYF
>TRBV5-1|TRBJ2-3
CASSAREGGSRTDTQYF
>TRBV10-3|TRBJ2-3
CAISEVSDTQYF
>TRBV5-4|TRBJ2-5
CASNGGNNEQYF